Listed here is a single TCR beta chain. Its specificity is not known. One tube held mixed TRB-A and TRB-B primer pools for touch-down PCR. No DNA is given; TCRdb re-called the multiplex PCR reads and lists each CDR3 protein once. The specimen's table records some 11,000 distinct CDR3 sequences. TRB was amplified from about 270 ng of peripheral blood genomic DNA per sample. The data were obtained in a study of T cell clusters in autoimmune cytopenias. Notes on the study in general: The cluster-lack signature was not seen for secondary cytopenia versus chronic lymphocytic leukemia. Physiological T cell clusters of healthy donors were apparently absent in primary autoimmune cytopenia patients.

The CDR3 is 14 residues long. Germline CDR1 reads KGHSH; CDR2 reads LQKENI. The J gene is TRBJ2-7, the V gene TRBV18; the TCRdb call, TRBD1, lacks DNA for checking. Material for sequencing was peripheral blood. The clonotype was recovered from a human donor with an autoimmune cytopenia or autoimmune hepatitis (not recorded which). The CDR3 region is CASSRQGAKDEQYF.